This T cell receptor beta chain is drawn from a study of PD-1 blockade in classical Hodgkin lymphoma. The study's findings and limits: Diminished baseline TCR diversity has been reported in newly diagnosed patients relative to healthy donors. Repertoires differed for reasons still undefined, possibly disease activity or prior therapy. The CD4+ diversity rise by C4D1 was clearest in complete responders.

The ends were cut back, 4 bases at V and 8 bases at J, with 24 bases in the middle. The germline CDR1 and CDR2 sequences are LGHNA and YNFKEQ. CDR3 length equals 17 residues. The table came from immunoSEQ multiplex PCR; TCRdb's copy has only in-frame clones and leaves some out. The data contain 6,000 to 7,500 clones, 45% to 55% of them seen just once; the ten biggest clones take up about 15%. Following autologous stem cell transplantation, relapse occurred in every patient, and exposure to brentuximab vedotin varied. Through magnetic negative selection, CD8+ T cells were separated from PBMCs that had been thawed. When best responses were assessed, they were complete response, partial response or progressive disease. Details on this clone: Its specificity is unknown.

Sequenced material: CD8+ T cells from blood, taken at baseline. The TCR originated in a human donor with classical Hodgkin lymphoma. The chain has TRBV4-2 and TRBJ2-1; D could derive from TRBD1 or TRBD2 (5 bases each). The CDR3: CASSRDGLAGGVDEQFF. In DNA form, the CDR3 reads TGTGCCAGCAGCCGGGACGGCCTAGCTGGCGGAGTGGATGAGCAGTTCTTC.